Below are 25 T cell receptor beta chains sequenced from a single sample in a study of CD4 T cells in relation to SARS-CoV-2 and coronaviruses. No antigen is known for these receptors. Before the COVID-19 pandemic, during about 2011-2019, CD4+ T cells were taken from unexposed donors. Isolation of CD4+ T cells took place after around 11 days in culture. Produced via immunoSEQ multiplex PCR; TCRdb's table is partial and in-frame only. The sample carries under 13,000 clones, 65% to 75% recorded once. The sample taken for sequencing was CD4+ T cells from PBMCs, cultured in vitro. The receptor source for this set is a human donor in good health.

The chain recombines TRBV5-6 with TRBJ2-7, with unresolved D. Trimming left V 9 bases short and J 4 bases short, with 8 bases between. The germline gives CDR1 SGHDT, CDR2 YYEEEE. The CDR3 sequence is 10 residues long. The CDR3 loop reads CATVEYEQYF. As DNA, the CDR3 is TGTGCCACCGTCGAATACGAGCAGTACTTC.

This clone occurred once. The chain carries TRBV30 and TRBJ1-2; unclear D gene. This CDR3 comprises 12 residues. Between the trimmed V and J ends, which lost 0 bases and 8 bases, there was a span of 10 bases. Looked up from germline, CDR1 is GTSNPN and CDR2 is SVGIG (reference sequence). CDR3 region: CAWSVWDTGYTF. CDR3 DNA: TGTGCCTGGAGTGTATGGGATACGGGCTACACCTTC.

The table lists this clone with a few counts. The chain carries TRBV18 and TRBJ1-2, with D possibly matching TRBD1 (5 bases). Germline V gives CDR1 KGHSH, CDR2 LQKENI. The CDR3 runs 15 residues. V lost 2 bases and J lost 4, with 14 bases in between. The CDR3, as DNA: TGTGCCAGCTCACCAAGTCCCTCGGGGGGCTATGGCTACACCTTC. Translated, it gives CASSPSPSGGYGYTF.

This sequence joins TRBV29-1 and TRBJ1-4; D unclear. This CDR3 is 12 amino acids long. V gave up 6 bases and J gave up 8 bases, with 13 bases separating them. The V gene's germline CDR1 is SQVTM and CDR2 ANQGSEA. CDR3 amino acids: CSVNVAQEKLFF. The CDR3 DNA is TGCAGCGTGAATGTAGCTCAGGAAAAACTGTTTTTT.

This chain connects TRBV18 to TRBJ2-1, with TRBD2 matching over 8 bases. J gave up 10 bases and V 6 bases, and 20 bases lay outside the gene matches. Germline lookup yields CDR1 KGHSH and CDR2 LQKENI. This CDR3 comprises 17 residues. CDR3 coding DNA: TGTGCCAGCTCCACGGAAGTTCGCGGGGGGCGGAGTGGGGAGCAGTTCTTC. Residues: CASSTEVRGGRSGEQFF.

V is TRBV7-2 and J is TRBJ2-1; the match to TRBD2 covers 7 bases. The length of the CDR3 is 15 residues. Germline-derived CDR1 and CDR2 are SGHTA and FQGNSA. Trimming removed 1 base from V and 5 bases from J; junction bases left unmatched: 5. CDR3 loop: CASSLGGGKNNEQFF. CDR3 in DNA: TGTGCCAGCAGCTTAGGGGGGGGGAAGAACAATGAGCAGTTCTTC.

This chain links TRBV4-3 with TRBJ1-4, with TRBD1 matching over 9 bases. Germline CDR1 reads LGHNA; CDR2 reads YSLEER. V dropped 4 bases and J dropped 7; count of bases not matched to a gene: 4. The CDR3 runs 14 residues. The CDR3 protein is CASSPGTGSEKLFF. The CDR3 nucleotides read TGCGCCAGCAGCCCCGGGACAGGGAGTGAAAAACTGTTTTTT.

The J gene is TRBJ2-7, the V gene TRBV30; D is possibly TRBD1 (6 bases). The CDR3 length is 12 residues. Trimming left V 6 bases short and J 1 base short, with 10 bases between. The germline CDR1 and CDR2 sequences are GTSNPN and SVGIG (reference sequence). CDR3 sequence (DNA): TGTGCCTGCTGGGACACATCCTACGAGCAGTACTTC. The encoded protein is CACWDTSYEQYF. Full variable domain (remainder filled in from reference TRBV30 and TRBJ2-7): SQTIHQWPATLVQPVGSPLSLECTVEGTSNPNLYWYRQAAGRGLQLLFYSVGIGQISSEVPQNLSASRPQDRQFILSSKKLLLSDSGFYLCACWDTSYEQYFGPGTRLTVT.

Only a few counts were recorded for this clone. The CDR3 nucleotides are TGTGCCAGCAGCCTCACAGGGGATTATAATTCACCCCTCCACTTT. The encoded protein is CASSLTGDYNSPLHF. The chain recombines TRBV7-2 with TRBJ1-6; 7 bases map to TRBD1. CDR3 length: 15 residues. Germline V lookup: CDR1 SGHTA, CDR2 FQGNSA. V lost 5 bases, J lost 4 bases, and 5 bases stayed unmatched.

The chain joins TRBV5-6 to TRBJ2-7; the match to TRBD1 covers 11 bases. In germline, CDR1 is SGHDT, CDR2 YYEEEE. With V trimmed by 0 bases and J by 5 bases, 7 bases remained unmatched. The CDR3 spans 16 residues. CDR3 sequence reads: CASSLAIGTGGDEQYF. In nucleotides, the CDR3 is TGTGCCAGCAGCTTGGCCATCGGGACAGGGGGGGACGAGCAGTACTTC.

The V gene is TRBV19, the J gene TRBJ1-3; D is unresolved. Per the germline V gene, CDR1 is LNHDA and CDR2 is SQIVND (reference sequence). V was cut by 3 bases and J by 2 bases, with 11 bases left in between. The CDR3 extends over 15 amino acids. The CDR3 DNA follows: TGTGCCAGTAGTATCGACTCCTTCCCTGGAAACACCATATATTTT. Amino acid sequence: CASSIDSFPGNTIYF. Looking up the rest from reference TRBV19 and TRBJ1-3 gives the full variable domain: DGGITQSPKYLFRKEGQNVTLSCEQNLNHDAMYWYRQDPGQGLRLIYYSQIVNDFQKGDIAEGYSVSREKKESFPLTVTSAQKNPTAFYLCASSIDSFPGNTIYFGEGSWLTVV.

CDR3 residues: CASSVGSGMGNTIYF. In DNA form, the CDR3 reads TGTGCCAGCAGCGTAGGATCAGGGATGGGAAACACCATATATTTT. The V gene is TRBV9, the J gene TRBJ1-3; possibly TRBD1 for D (5 bases). The V end was cut by 0 bases, the J end by 4 bases, with 11 bases between. The germline CDR1 and CDR2 sequences are SGDLS and YYNGEE. This CDR3 region has 15 residues.

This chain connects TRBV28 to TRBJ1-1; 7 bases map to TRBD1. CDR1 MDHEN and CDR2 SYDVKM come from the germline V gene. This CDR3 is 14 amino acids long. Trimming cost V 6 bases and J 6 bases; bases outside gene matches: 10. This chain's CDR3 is CASSSAGGGAEAFF. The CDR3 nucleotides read TGTGCCAGCAGCTCAGCAGGGGGTGGAGCTGAAGCTTTCTTT.

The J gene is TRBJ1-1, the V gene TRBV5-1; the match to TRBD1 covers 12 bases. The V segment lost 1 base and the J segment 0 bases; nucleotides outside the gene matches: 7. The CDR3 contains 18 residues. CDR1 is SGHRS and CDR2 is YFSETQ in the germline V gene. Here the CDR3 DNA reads TGCGCCAGCAGCTTGAACTCCGGGACAGGGGGCATGAACACTGAAGCTTTCTTT. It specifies CASSLNSGTGGMNTEAFF.

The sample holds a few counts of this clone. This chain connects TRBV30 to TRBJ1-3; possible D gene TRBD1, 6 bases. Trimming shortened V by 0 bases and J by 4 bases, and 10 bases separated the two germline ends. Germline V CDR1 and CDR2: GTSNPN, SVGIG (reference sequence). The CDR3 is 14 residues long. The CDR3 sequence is CAWSVLQGGNTIYF. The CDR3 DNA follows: TGTGCCTGGAGTGTACTTCAGGGGGGAAACACCATATATTTT.

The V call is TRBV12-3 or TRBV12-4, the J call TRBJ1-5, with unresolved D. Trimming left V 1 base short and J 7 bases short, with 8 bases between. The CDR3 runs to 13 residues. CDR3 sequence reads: CASSLEDMQPQHF. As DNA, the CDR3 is TGTGCCAGCAGTTTAGAGGATATGCAGCCCCAGCATTTT.

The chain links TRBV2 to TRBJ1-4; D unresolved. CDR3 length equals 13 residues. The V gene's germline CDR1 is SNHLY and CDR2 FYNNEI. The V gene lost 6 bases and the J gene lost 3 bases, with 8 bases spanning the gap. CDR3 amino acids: CASSLSSNEKLFF. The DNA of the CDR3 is TGTGCCAGCAGCCTCTCTTCTAATGAAAAACTGTTTTTT.

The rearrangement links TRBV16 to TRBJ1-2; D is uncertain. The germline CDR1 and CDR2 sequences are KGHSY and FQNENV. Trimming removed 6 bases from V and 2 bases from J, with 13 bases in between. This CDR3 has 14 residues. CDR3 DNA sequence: TGTGCCAGCAGACCCCCTTATACCAACTATGGCTACACCTTC. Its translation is CASRPPYTNYGYTF.

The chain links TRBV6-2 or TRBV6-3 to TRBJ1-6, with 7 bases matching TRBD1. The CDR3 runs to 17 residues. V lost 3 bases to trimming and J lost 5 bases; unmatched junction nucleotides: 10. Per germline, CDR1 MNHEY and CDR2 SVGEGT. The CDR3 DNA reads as TGTGCCAGCAGTTATCCAGACAGGGAGATAAATAATTCACCCCTCCACTTT. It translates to CASSYPDREINNSPLHF.

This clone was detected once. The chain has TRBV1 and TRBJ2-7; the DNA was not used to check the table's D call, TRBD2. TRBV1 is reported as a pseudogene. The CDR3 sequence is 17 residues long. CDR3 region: CTSSQDQTSGEPYEQYF. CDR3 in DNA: TGCACCAGCAGCCAAGATCAAACTAGCGGGGAACCCTACGAGCAGTACTTC.

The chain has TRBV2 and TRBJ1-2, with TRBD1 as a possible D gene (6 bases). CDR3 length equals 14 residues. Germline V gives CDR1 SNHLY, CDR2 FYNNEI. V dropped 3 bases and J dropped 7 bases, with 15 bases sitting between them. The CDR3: CASSEQDRSSGYTF. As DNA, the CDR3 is TGTGCCAGCAGTGAGCAGGACAGAAGTTCTGGCTACACCTTC.

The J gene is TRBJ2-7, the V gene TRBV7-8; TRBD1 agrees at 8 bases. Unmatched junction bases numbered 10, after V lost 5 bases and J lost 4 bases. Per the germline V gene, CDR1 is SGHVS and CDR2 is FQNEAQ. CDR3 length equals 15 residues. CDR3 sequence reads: CASSLQPGQVYEQYF. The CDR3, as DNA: TGTGCCAGCAGCCTACAACCGGGACAGGTTTACGAGCAGTACTTC. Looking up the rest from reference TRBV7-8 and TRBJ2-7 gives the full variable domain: GAGVSQSPRYKVAKRGQDVALRCDPISGHVSLFWYQQALGQGPEFLTYFQNEAQLDKSGLPSDRFFAERPEGSVSTLKIQRTQQEDSAVYLCASSLQPGQVYEQYFGPGTRLTVT.

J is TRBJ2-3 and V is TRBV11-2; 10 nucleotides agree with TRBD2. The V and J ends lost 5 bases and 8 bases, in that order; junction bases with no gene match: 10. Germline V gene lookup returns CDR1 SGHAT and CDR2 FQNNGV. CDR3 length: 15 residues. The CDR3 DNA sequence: TGTGCCAGCAGCCCCCGAGGGACTAGCGAGGGTACGCAGTATTTT. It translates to CASSPRGTSEGTQYF.

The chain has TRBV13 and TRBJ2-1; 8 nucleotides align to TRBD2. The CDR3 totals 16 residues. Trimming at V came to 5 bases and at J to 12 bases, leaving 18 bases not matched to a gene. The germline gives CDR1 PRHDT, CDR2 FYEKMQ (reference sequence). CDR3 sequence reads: CASSPVRTSGIEAQFF. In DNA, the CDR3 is TGTGCCAGCAGCCCCGTCCGCACTAGCGGAATTGAAGCGCAGTTCTTC.

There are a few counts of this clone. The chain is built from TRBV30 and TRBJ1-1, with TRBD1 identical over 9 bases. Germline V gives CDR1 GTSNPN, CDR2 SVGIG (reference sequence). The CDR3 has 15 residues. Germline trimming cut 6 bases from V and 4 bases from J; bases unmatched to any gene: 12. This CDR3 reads CACQTPGQGSTEAFF. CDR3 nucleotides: TGTGCCTGCCAAACTCCGGGACAGGGAAGCACTGAAGCTTTCTTT. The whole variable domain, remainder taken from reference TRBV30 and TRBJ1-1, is SQTIHQWPATLVQPVGSPLSLECTVEGTSNPNLYWYRQAAGRGLQLLFYSVGIGQISSEVPQNLSASRPQDRQFILSSKKLLLSDSGFYLCACQTPGQGSTEAFFGQGTRLTVV.